The 32 T cell receptor beta chains below come from one sample, sequenced in a study of identifying expanded T cells in peripheral blood. Clones were sequenced by immunoSEQ multiplex PCR, and TCRdb holds only the in-frame ones, with some missing. The sample has about 78,000 clones, around four fifths seen once. The specimen was blood. These receptors all come from a person aged 18 to 75 in good health.

This clone was detected a few times. The chain couples TRBV19 to TRBJ2-7; D assignment may be TRBD1 or TRBD2 (5 bases each). With 0 bases removed from V and 3 bases from J, the gap between germline ends came to 12 bases. Germline values: CDR1 LNHDA, CDR2 SQIVND (reference sequence). The CDR3 totals 15 residues. DNA of the CDR3: TGTGCCAGTAGTATAGATCCGGGACGGCTCTACGAGCAGTACTTC. The encoded protein is CASSIDPGRLYEQYF.

The CDR3 region has the DNA TGTGCCAGCAGCTTGACAGGGGGCAACTCTGGAAACACCATATATTTT. Amino acids: CASSLTGGNSGNTIYF. The chain employs TRBV7-3 and TRBJ1-3, with 10 bases aligning to TRBD1. The CDR3 sequence is 16 residues long. The germline CDR1 and CDR2 sequences are SGHTA and FQGTGA. With 3 bases clipped from V and 0 bases from J, the junction kept 2 bases outside the gene matches.

The chain employs TRBV15 and TRBJ2-1, with TRBD2 matching 8 bases. V shed 0 bases, J shed 8 bases, and the junction held 9 bases outside the gene matches. The V gene's germline CDR1 is LNHNV and CDR2 YYDKDF (reference sequence). This CDR3 has 16 residues. CDR3: CATSRDSAGGADEQFF. In DNA, the CDR3 is TGTGCCACCAGCAGAGATAGTGCGGGAGGAGCCGATGAGCAGTTCTTC.

The chain joins TRBV25-1 to TRBJ2-5; 8 nucleotides align to TRBD1. Trimming at V came to 2 bases and at J to 4 bases, leaving 6 bases not matched to a gene. The CDR3 consists of 15 residues. Germline-derived CDR1 and CDR2 are MGHDK and SYGVNS. This CDR3 is CASSEMAGGGETQYF. In DNA, the CDR3 is TGTGCCAGCAGTGAAATGGCAGGGGGCGGAGAGACCCAGTACTTC.

The chain couples TRBV5-4 to TRBJ1-3; D not resolved. Germline V CDR1 and CDR2: SGHNT, YYREEE (reference sequence). The CDR3 sequence is 15 residues long. V lost 4 bases and J 0 bases, leaving 11 bases between the germline ends. For the CDR3, the DNA is TGTGCCAGCAGCCCTGACTCGTACTCTGGAAACACCATATATTTT. The encoded protein is CASSPDSYSGNTIYF.

The J gene is TRBJ2-3, the V gene TRBV9, with TRBD2 matching 8 bases. Germline lookup yields CDR1 SGDLS and CDR2 YYNGEE. The CDR3 extends over 16 amino acids. The junction had 14 bases not matched to a gene; V was cut back by 6 bases and J by 5 bases. The CDR3 here is CASTLGVGLAKDTQYF. In DNA form, the CDR3 reads TGTGCCAGCACCCTAGGAGTTGGACTAGCAAAAGATACGCAGTATTTT.

J is TRBJ2-7 and V is TRBV7-9; weak D call: TRBD1 (6 bases). From germline, CDR1 is SEHNR and CDR2 FQNEAQ (reference sequence). CDR3 length: 13 residues. V lost 1 base and J lost 6, with 10 bases in between. The CDR3 loop is CASSLGTGIEQYF. CDR3 bases: TGTGCCAGCAGCTTAGGAACAGGGATCGAGCAGTACTTC.

The chain links TRBV9 to TRBJ1-5; D unresolved. From germline, CDR1 is SGDLS and CDR2 YYNGEE. The V and J ends lost 0 bases and 5 bases respectively, with 9 bases between them. CDR3 length: 14 amino acids. CDR3 DNA: TGTGCCAGCAGCGTAGGGGGTGGTGATCAGCCCCAGCATTTT. Residues: CASSVGGGDQPQHF. Filled out from reference TRBV9 and TRBJ1-5, the complete variable domain reads DSGVTQTPKHLITATGQRVTLRCSPRSGDLSVYWYQQSLDQGLQFLIQYYNGEERAKGNILERFSAQQFPDLHSELNLSSLELGDSALYFCASSVGGGDQPQHFGDGTRLSIL.

V and J are TRBV11-3 and TRBJ2-3; weak D call: TRBD1 (5 bases). The CDR3 spans 15 residues. CDR1 is SGHNT and CDR2 is YENEEA in the germline V gene. CDR3 protein: CDSRRGVPSTDTQYF. The CDR3 DNA sequence: TGTGATAGTAGAAGGGGCGTTCCTAGCACAGATACGCAGTATTTT.

This clone has a single count. V is TRBV7-8 and J is TRBJ1-3, with no clear D. This CDR3 is built from 14 residues. The V gene's germline CDR1 is SGHVS and CDR2 FQNEAQ. Trimming stripped 6 bases from V and 1 base from J, with 10 bases between. CDR3 protein: CASSRSESGNTIYF. The CDR3 DNA sequence: TGTGCCAGCAGTCGGTCAGAGTCTGGAAACACCATATATTTT.

This chain joins TRBV7-8 and TRBJ2-3; TRBD1 agrees at 9 bases. Germline CDR1 and CDR2: SGHVS and FQNEAQ. The ends lost 3 bases at V and 1 base at J; junction bases unmatched: 8. The CDR3 sequence is 17 residues long. CDR3 DNA: TGTGCCAGCAGCTTCCGGACAGGGGTTGAGGGCACAGATACGCAGTATTTT. Protein product: CASSFRTGVEGTDTQYF.

The chain employs TRBV5-1 and TRBJ2-5, with TRBD1 matching 8 bases. Losses at the gene ends were 6 bases for V and 2 bases for J; bases not matched to a gene: 9. The CDR3 consists of 15 residues. The germline CDR1 and CDR2 sequences are SGHRS and YFSETQ. Here the CDR3 DNA reads TGCGCCAGCACCGCAGGCACAGGGGGACAAGAGACCCAGTACTTC. This gives the protein CASTAGTGGQETQYF.

The chain combines TRBV11-2 with TRBJ2-3; possibly TRBD1 for D (6 bases). The CDR3 is made up of 15 amino acids. The germline V gene encodes CDR1 SGHAT and CDR2 FQNNGV. Trimming removed 2 bases from V and 0 bases from J, with 9 bases in between. Written as DNA, the CDR3 is TGTGCCAGCAGCTTAAACGGACAGAGCACAGATACGCAGTATTTT. Amino acid sequence: CASSLNGQSTDTQYF.

A remark on this clone: This specimen includes other DNA sequences encoding the same CDR3. The chain recombines TRBV28 with TRBJ2-2; 8 nucleotides agree with TRBD1. V gave up 6 bases and J gave up 0 bases; unmatched junction bases: 6. Germline assignment: CDR1 MDHEN and CDR2 SYDVKM. This CDR3 is built from 16 residues. The CDR3 DNA sequence: TGTGCCAGCAGATCGTCGGACAGGGCGAACACCGGGGAGCTGTTTTTT. Its translation: CASRSSDRANTGELFF.

The V call is TRBV2, the J call TRBJ2-1; the match to TRBD2 covers 11 bases. The germline V gene has CDR1 SNHLY and CDR2 FYNNEI. CDR3 length: 16 amino acids. The V segment lost 0 bases and the J segment 9 bases; nucleotides outside the gene matches: 7. CDR3: CASSEASGRASGEQFF. The CDR3 DNA follows: TGTGCCAGCAGTGAAGCTAGCGGGAGGGCGTCCGGTGAGCAGTTCTTC.

The chain uses TRBV9 and TRBJ2-7; 7 bases map to TRBD2. The germline CDR1 and CDR2 sequences are SGDLS and YYNGEE. CDR3 size: 15 residues. After removal of 4 bases from V and 0 bases from J, the junction contained 7 bases not matched to a gene. The CDR3 nucleotides are TGTGCCAGCAGCACCCAAGGCGGGAGCTCCTACGAGCAGTACTTC. Amino acids: CASSTQGGSSYEQYF. Full variable domain (rest looked up from reference TRBV9 and TRBJ2-7): DSGVTQTPKHLITATGQRVTLRCSPRSGDLSVYWYQQSLDQGLQFLIQYYNGEERAKGNILERFSAQQFPDLHSELNLSSLELGDSALYFCASSTQGGSSYEQYFGPGTRLTVT.

The gene calls are TRBV2 and TRBJ1-4, with a possible D match to TRBD1 (5 bases). The CDR3 spans 17 residues. Trimming took off 4 bases at V and 0 bases at J, with 15 bases between the two ends. Per germline, CDR1 SNHLY and CDR2 FYNNEI. CDR3 nucleotide sequence: TGTGCCAGCAGTGGGGGCGGCCGCCGCCCAACTAATGAAAAACTGTTTTTT. This encodes CASSGGGRRPTNEKLFF. Full variable domain (missing parts from reference TRBV2 and TRBJ1-4): EPEVTQTPSHQVTQMGQEVILRCVPISNHLYFYWYRQILGQKVEFLVSFYNNEISEKSEIFDDQFSVERPDGSNFTLKIRSTKLEDSAMYFCASSGGGRRPTNEKLFFGSGTQLSVL.

This rearrangement joins TRBV2 to TRBJ2-2; D ambiguous. This CDR3 has 14 residues. The germline gives CDR1 SNHLY, CDR2 FYNNEI. The germline V and J ends were trimmed by 7 bases and 0 bases, with 9 bases remaining between them. In DNA form, the CDR3 reads TGTGCCAGCAAAGCGCCTGCGAACACCGGGGAGCTGTTTTTT. Its protein is CASKAPANTGELFF.

The chain joins TRBV19 to TRBJ2-2, with 12 nucleotides matching TRBD1. The CDR3 has 15 residues. V lost 5 bases to trimming and J lost 6 bases; unmatched junction nucleotides: 4. In germline, CDR1 is LNHDA, CDR2 SQIVND (reference sequence). CDR3 amino acids: CASSSGTGGPGELFF. CDR3 sequence (DNA): TGTGCCAGTAGTTCGGGGACAGGGGGCCCCGGGGAGCTGTTTTTT. The full variable domain, its missing parts supplied by reference TRBV19 and TRBJ2-2, is DGGITQSPKYLFRKEGQNVTLSCEQNLNHDAMYWYRQDPGQGLRLIYYSQIVNDFQKGDIAEGYSVSREKKESFPLTVTSAQKNPTAFYLCASSSGTGGPGELFFGEGSRLTVL.

The rearrangement uses TRBV4-3 and TRBJ1-4, with 7 bases matching TRBD1. Per germline, CDR1 LGHNA and CDR2 YSLEER. This CDR3 has 14 residues. The J segment lost 8 bases and the V segment lost 1 base, leaving 4 bases of the junction unmatched. This CDR3 reads CASSQGQGDEKLFF. Here the CDR3 DNA reads TGCGCCAGCAGCCAAGGGCAGGGGGACGAAAAACTGTTTTTT.

V is TRBV19 and J is TRBJ2-1, with D tentatively TRBD1 (5 bases). This CDR3 has 16 residues. Trimming cost V 7 bases and J 10 bases, with 26 bases left between them. Per the germline V gene, CDR1 is LNHDA and CDR2 is SQIVND (reference sequence). This chain's CDR3 is CASTDPQGARIGEQFF. CDR3 nucleotide sequence: TGTGCCAGTACCGACCCCCAGGGTGCCCGTATAGGGGAGCAGTTCTTC.

The chain combines TRBV15 with TRBJ2-1, with D tentatively TRBD1 or TRBD2 (5 bases each). V gave up 0 bases and J gave up 11 bases, with 23 bases separating them. This CDR3 spans 17 amino acids. Germline CDR1 and CDR2: LNHNV and YYDKDF (reference sequence). For the CDR3, the DNA is TGTGCCACCAGCAGAGATTGGTCAGTTGACGGGGCTAATAAGCAGTTCTTC. Its protein product is CATSRDWSVDGANKQFF.

The V gene is TRBV11-3, the J gene TRBJ2-1; 7 bases line up with TRBD1. The CDR3 has 12 residues. In germline, CDR1 is SGHNT, CDR2 YENEEA. Trimming took 6 bases from V and 13 from J; bases not matched to a gene: 9. CDR3 sequence reads: CASSQARDRQFF. The CDR3 nucleotides are TGTGCCAGCAGTCAAGCTCGGGACAGACAGTTCTTC.

This clone was seen more than once but under ten times. The chain couples TRBV28 to TRBJ1-2, with D possibly TRBD1 on 5 matching bases. V was pared by 5 bases and J by 5 bases, with 18 bases between. Germline V gene data show CDR1 as MDHEN and CDR2 as SYDVKM. This CDR3 has 15 amino acids. DNA of the CDR3: TGTGCCAGCAGTCCCCCCGGGCAGGGTGGGTATGGCTACACCTTC. Protein sequence: CASSPPGQGGYGYTF.

The rearrangement joins TRBV13 to TRBJ2-3; D may be TRBD2 (6 bases). Germline CDR1 is PRHDT and CDR2 is FYEKMQ (reference sequence). Between the trimmed V and J ends, which lost 0 bases and 3 bases, there was a span of 7 bases. This CDR3 is built from 14 residues. The CDR3 region is CASSLGGGTDTQYF. CDR3 in DNA: TGTGCCAGCAGCTTAGGCGGGGGTACAGATACGCAGTATTTT.

This clone has a single count. The genes are TRBV18 and TRBJ1-2; tentatively, D is TRBD1 (5 bases). Germline V gene lookup returns CDR1 KGHSH and CDR2 LQKENI. The CDR3 loop spans 14 amino acids. Trimming stripped 3 bases from V and 2 bases from J, with 10 bases between. Here the CDR3 DNA reads TGTGCCAGCTCACCGCAACAGGAGAACTATGGCTACACCTTC. It codes for CASSPQQENYGYTF.

The chain recombines TRBV29-1 with TRBJ2-3; TRBD1 matches at 7 bases. The CDR3 is made up of 14 amino acids. Germline V gives CDR1 SQVTM, CDR2 ANQGSEA. Trimming cost V 4 bases and J 3 bases; bases outside gene matches: 7. The CDR3 DNA follows: TGCAGCGTTGGTGGTCAGGGGGTGACAGATACGCAGTATTTT. Protein product: CSVGGQGVTDTQYF.

The chain joins TRBV11-3 to TRBJ2-1; TRBD1 aligns across 9 bases. The CDR3 consists of 15 residues. Germline V lookup: CDR1 SGHNT, CDR2 YENEEA. V lost 5 bases to trimming and J lost 4 bases; unmatched junction nucleotides: 6. CDR3 nucleotide sequence: TGTGCCAGCAGCCCGGGACAGGGAGGGTACAATGAGCAGTTCTTC. Residues: CASSPGQGGYNEQFF.

J is TRBJ2-7 and V is TRBV29-1, with D uncertain. V gave up 6 bases and J gave up 4 bases, with 16 bases separating them. CDR3 length equals 13 residues. Germline CDR1 and CDR2: SQVTM and ANQGSEA. Here the CDR3 DNA reads TGCAGCGTAGAGACGAGCCAGAGATACGAGCAGTACTTC. Translating gives CSVETSQRYEQYF.

The chain has TRBV6-5 and TRBJ2-4, with D possibly matching TRBD1 (5 bases). Deletions cut 0 bases from V and 8 bases from J, with 17 bases between. CDR3 size: 16 residues. Germline loops: CDR1 MNHEY, CDR2 SVGAGI. The chain's CDR3 is CASSYSGQGAVDIQYF. The CDR3 nucleotides read TGTGCCAGCAGTTACTCGGGCCAAGGGGCTGTGGACATTCAGTACTTC.

In this sample, this clone turned up once. The chain joins TRBV27 to TRBJ2-1; 8 bases are a match to TRBD1. Germline CDR1 MNHEY, CDR2 SMNVEV (reference sequence). The CDR3 is 13 amino acids. V dropped 5 bases and J dropped 6; count of bases not matched to a gene: 3. The CDR3 DNA reads as TGTGCCAGCAGTCCAACAGGGGGCAATGAGCAGTTCTTC. This sequence encodes CASSPTGGNEQFF.

The chain has TRBV7-6 and TRBJ2-1; no firm D call. This CDR3 is built from 13 residues. Between the trimmed V and J ends, which lost 1 base and 10 bases, there was a span of 11 bases. Germline V gives CDR1 SGHVS, CDR2 FNYEAQ. The CDR3 DNA follows: TGTGCCAGCAGCTTAGGGCTGTATCTCGAGCAGTTCTTC. Its protein is CASSLGLYLEQFF.